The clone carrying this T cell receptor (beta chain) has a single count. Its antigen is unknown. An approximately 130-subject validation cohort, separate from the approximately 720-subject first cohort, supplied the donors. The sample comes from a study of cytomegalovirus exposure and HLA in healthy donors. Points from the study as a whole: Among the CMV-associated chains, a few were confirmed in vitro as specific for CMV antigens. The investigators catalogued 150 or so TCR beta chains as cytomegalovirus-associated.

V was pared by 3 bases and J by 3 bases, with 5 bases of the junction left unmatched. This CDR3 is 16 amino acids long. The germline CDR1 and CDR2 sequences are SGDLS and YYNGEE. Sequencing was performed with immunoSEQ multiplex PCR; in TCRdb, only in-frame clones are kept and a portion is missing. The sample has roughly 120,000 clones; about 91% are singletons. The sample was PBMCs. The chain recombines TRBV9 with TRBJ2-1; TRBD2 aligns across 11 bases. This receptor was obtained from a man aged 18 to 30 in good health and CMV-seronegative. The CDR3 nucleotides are TGTGCCAGCAGCGCAGGGGGGACTAGCGGCTACAATGAGCAGTTCTTC. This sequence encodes CASSAGGTSGYNEQFF.